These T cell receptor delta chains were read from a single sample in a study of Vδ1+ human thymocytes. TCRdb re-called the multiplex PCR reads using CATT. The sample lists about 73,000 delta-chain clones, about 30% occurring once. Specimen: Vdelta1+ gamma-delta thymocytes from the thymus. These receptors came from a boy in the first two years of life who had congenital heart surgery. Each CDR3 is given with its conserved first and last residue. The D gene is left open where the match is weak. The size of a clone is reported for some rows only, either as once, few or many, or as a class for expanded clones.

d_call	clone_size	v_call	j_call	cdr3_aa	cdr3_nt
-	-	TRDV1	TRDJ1	CAVGELTPEGPAYTDKLIF	TGTGCTGTTGGGGAACTGACCCCCGAGGGACCTGCGTACACCGATAAACTCATCTTT
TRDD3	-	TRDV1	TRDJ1	CALGELPGDWGIGYTDKLIF	TGTGCTCTTGGGGAACTCCCAGGGGACTGGGGGATTGGGTACACCGATAAACTCATCTTT
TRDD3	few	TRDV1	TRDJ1	CALGETPGLPKRTGGYAAYTDKLIF	TGTGCTCTTGGGGAAACCCCGGGGCTTCCCAAGCGTACTGGGGGATACGCTGCGTACACCGATAAACTCATCTTT
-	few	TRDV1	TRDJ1	CALGELTLLTLYTDKLIF	TGTGCTCTTGGGGAACTGACCCTACTTACCTTATACACCGATAAACTCATCTTT
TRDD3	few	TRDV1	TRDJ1	CALGEPLLRPYWGIRDSDKLIF	TGTGCTCTTGGGGAACCACTCCTACGCCCGTACTGGGGGATACGCGATAGCGATAAACTCATCTTT
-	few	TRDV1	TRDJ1	CALGELPYRAYDTDKLIF	TGTGCTCTTGGGGAACTTCCCTATAGGGCCTACGACACCGATAAACTCATCTTT
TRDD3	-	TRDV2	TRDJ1	CACVWGMADTTDKLIF	TGTGCCTGTGTTTGGGGGATGGCTGATACAACCGATAAACTCATCTTT
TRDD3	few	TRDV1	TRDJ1	CALGAPAFPVLGEYTDKLIF	TGTGCTCTTGGGGCACCGGCCTTCCCTGTACTGGGGGAGTACACCGATAAACTCATCTTT
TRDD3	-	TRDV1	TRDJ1	CALASPNIFDHLERCWGSYGADKLIF	TGTGCTCTCGCCTCACCGAACATTTTCGACCATCTGGAACGATGCTGGGGGTCCTATGGGGCCGATAAGCTCATCTTT
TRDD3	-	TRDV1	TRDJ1	CALGAQPWAGGYVTDKLIF	TGTGCTCTTGGGGCCCAGCCTTGGGCTGGGGGATACGTCACCGATAAACTCATCTTT
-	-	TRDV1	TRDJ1	CALGERPGTILVADTDKLIF	TGTGCTCTTGGGGAACGGCCCGGGACGATACTGGTCGCGGACACCGATAAACTCATCTTT
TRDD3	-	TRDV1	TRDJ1	CALGELTLRGPYWGIQKLIF	TGTGCTCTTGGGGAACTTACCCTACGGGGGCCGTACTGGGGGATACAAAAACTCATCTTT
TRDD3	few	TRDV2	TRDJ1	CACDTDLPSGGDNDKLIF	TGTGCCTGTGACACCGACCTTCCCTCTGGGGGGGATAACGATAAACTCATCTTT
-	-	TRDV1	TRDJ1	CALGGRLRTRPDKLIF	TGTGCTCTTGGGGGTAGACTCCGAACAAGACCCGATAAACTCATCTTT
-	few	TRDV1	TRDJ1	CALGESSFRRIHEADKLIF	TGTGCTCTTGGGGAATCCTCCTTCAGGAGGATACATGAAGCCGATAAACTCATCTTT
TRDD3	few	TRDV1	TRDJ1	CALGDETSSCVLGDGTDKLIF	TGTGCTCTTGGGGACGAAACCTCTTCCTGCGTACTGGGGGATGGCACCGATAAACTCATCTTT
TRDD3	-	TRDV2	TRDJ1	CACDTEAGGLGFKDKLIF	TGTGCCTGTGACACCGAGGCTGGGGGCCTCGGTTTTAAAGATAAACTCATCTTT
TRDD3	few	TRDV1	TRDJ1	CALGELPAFLRRTGGYLYTDKLIF	TGTGCTCTTGGGGAACTCCCGGCCTTCCTACGACGTACTGGGGGATACCTATACACCGATAAACTCATCTTT
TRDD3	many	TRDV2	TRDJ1	CACANPWMGDTPDKLIF	TGTGCCTGTGCCAACCCCTGGATGGGGGATACCCCCGATAAACTCATCTTT
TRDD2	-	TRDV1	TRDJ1	CALGPFLPTPYWEKVYTDKLIF	TGTGCTCTTGGGCCCTTTCTTCCTACGCCGTACTGGGAGAAGGTGTACACCGATAAACTCATCTTT
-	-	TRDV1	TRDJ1	CALAPWPGHTDKLIF	TGTGCTCTTGCCCCATGGCCCGGCCACACCGATAAACTCATCTTT
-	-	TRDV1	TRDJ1	CALGELSPALAGCSTDKLIF	TGTGCTCTTGGGGAACTGAGCCCCGCCCTCGCTGGGTGCTCCACCGATAAACTCATCTTT
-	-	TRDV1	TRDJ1	CALGQPFPTRIRDTDKLIF	TGTGCTCTTGGGCAGCCATTTCCTACGAGGATACGGGACACCGATAAACTCATCTTT
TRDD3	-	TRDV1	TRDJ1	CALGEPPGIKPTGGWMDTDKLIF	TGTGCTCTTGGGGAACCGCCCGGTATTAAACCAACTGGGGGATGGATGGACACCGATAAACTCATCTTT
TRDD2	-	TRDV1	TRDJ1	CALGEKAFLRWGGGATDKLIF	TGTGCTCTTGGGGAGAAGGCCTTCCTAAGGTGGGGGGGCGGTGCCACCGATAAACTCATCTTT
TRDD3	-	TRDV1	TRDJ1	CALGAPSWGISDKLIF	TGTGCTCTTGGGGCCCCGTCCTGGGGGATAAGCGATAAACTCATCTTT
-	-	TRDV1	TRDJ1	CALGRKTDYVAAMYTDKLIF	TGTGCTCTTGGGAGGAAGACCGACTACGTGGCTGCGATGTACACCGATAAACTCATCTTT
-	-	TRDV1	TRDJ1	CALGVYGVPTDKLIF	TGTGCTCTTGGGGTTTATGGGGTACCTACCGATAAACTCATCTTT
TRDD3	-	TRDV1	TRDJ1	CALGEHEILRVWGIRLIF	TGTGCTCTTGGGGAACACGAGATCCTACGGGTATGGGGGATACGTCTCATCTTT
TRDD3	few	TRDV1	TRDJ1	CALGISLLGDLGSTDKLIF	TGTGCTCTTGGGATTTCCTTACTGGGGGATCTCGGGTCCACCGATAAACTCATCTTT
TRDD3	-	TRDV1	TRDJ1	CALGVTKYWGMSDKLIF	TGTGCTCTTGGGGTAACCAAGTACTGGGGGATGTCCGATAAACTCATCTTT
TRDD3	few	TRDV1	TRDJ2	CALGERGPWGIRPIAQLFF	TGTGCTCTTGGGGAACGAGGACCCTGGGGGATACGCCCGATAGCACAACTCTTCTTT
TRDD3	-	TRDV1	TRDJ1	CALGGAVLGDTDKLIF	TGTGCTCTTGGAGGGGCGGTACTGGGGGATACCGATAAACTCATCTTT
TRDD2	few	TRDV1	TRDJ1	CALGPFLPTLYTDKLIF	TGTGCTCTTGGACCGTTCCTTCCTACCCTCTACACCGATAAACTCATCTTT
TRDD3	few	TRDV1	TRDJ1	CALGESTQIPRLIKEYWGTLRYTDKLIF	TGTGCTCTTGGGGAATCGACTCAAATTCCTAGGCTAATCAAAGAGTACTGGGGGACCCTCCGGTACACCGATAAACTCATCTTT
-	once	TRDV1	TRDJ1	CALGYAYTDKLIF	TGTGCTCTTGGGTACGCGTACACCGATAAACTCATCTTT
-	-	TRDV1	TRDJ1	CALGEPKVYTDKLIF	TGTGCTCTTGGGGAACCAAAGGTCTACACCGATAAACTCATCTTT
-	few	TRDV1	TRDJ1	CALGELIPNPPKLIF	TGTGCTCTTGGGGAACTTATTCCTAACCCACCTAAACTCATCTTT
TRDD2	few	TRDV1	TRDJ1	CALGGTPSYPDKLIF	TGTGCTCTTGGGGGGACTCCTTCCTACCCCGATAAACTCATCTTT
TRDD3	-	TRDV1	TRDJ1	CALLGSAGHLRDTRWWTGDKLIF	TGTGCTCTCTTGGGGAGTGCGGGCCACTTGAGGGATACGAGGTGGTGGACAGGCGATAAACTCATCTTT
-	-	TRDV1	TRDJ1	CALGENYPSGTHTDKLIF	TGTGCTCTTGGGGAAAACTACCCCTCAGGGACCCACACCGATAAACTCATCTTT
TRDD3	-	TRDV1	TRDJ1	CALGESTAAFRRRSYWGENTDKLIF	TGTGCTCTTGGGGAATCCACCGCGGCCTTCAGACGCAGGTCGTACTGGGGGGAGAACACCGATAAACTCATCTTT
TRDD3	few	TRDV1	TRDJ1	CALGELQVSHRYWGTDKLIF	TGTGCCCTTGGGGAACTTCAGGTCTCCCACCGGTACTGGGGGACCGATAAACTCATCTTT
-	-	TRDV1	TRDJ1	CALGEGFGRGDKLIF	TGTGCTCTTGGGGAAGGATTTGGTCGGGGCGATAAACTCATCTTT
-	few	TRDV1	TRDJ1	CALGEKGWAPATHTDKLIF	TGTGCTCTTGGGGAAAAGGGATGGGCTCCTGCCACTCACACCGATAAACTCATCTTT
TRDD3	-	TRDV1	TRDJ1	CALGEPPGDTGSTDKLIF	TGTGCTCTTGGGGAACCGCCGGGGGATACTGGGTCCACCGATAAACTCATCTTT
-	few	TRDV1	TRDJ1	CALGEPCLPWTDKLIF	TGTGCTCTTGGGGAACCGTGCCTTCCGTGGACCGATAAACTCATCTTT
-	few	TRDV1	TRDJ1	CALRELLPVTPDKLIF	TGTGCTCTTAGGGAACTCCTTCCCGTTACTCCCGATAAACTCATCTTT
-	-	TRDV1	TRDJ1	CALGRKFPNLSITDKLIF	TGTGCTCTTGGGAGAAAATTCCCCAATCTTTCTATCACCGATAAACTCATCTTT
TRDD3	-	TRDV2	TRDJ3	CACDTPILGNPSWDTRQMFF	TGTGCCTGTGACACGCCCATACTGGGGAACCCGTCCTGGGACACCCGACAGATGTTTTTC
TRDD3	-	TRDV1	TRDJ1	CALGPLLLRWGIKDLTDKLIF	TGTGCTCTTGGGCCACTCCTTCTACGCTGGGGGATAAAAGACCTCACCGATAAACTCATCTTT
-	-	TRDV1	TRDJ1	CALGPSSPASYVHSLLGILPYTDKLIF	TGTGCTCTTGGGCCCTCCTCCCCCGCTTCCTACGTTCATTCACTCTTGGGGATACTCCCGTACACCGATAAACTCATCTTT
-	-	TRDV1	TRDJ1	CALGPLPLDPTSTLYTDKLIF	TGCGCTCTTGGGCCGCTACCCCTGGATCCTACCTCTACCCTGTACACCGATAAACTCATCTTT
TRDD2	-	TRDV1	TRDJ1	CALEQTRLPQCKRAGGTDKLIF	TGTGCTCTTGAGCAAACCCGCCTTCCTCAATGCAAGCGGGCTGGAGGGACCGATAAACTCATCTTT
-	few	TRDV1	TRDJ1	CALGVSLRYTDKLIF	TGTGCTCTTGGGGTCTCCCTGAGGTACACCGATAAACTCATCTTT
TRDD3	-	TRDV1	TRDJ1	CALGEYPHRGIQTDKLIF	TGTGCTCTTGGGGAATACCCCCATAGGGGGATACAAACCGATAAACTCATCTTT